These 24 T cell receptor beta chains were sequenced from one sample in a study of cytomegalovirus exposure and HLA in healthy donors. Primers for the PCR totalled 60 Vbeta and 13 Jbeta. Clones were sequenced by immunoSEQ multiplex PCR, and TCRdb holds only the in-frame ones, with some missing. The sample lists fewer than 150,000 clones; around 70% were seen once. Sequenced sample: PBMCs. The source is a woman in her twenties or thirties in good health and CMV-seronegative.

This clone appeared a few times. V is TRBV28 and J is TRBJ1-5; D may be TRBD1 (5 bases). The V gene lost 6 bases and the J gene lost 7 bases, with 19 bases spanning the gap. The CDR3 contains 15 residues. Germline V gene sequence: CDR1 MDHEN, CDR2 SYDVKM. Here the CDR3 reads CASSPPGEERQPQHF. In DNA form, the CDR3 reads TGTGCCAGCAGCCCCCCGGGGGAGGAGCGACAGCCCCAGCATTTT.

The chain couples TRBV29-1 to TRBJ1-5, with TRBD1 matching over 7 bases. J was trimmed by 6 bases and V by 5 bases; bases with no gene match: 10. The germline V gene has CDR1 SQVTM and CDR2 ANQGSEA. This CDR3 is built from 14 residues. The CDR3 DNA reads TGCAGCGTTTATACAGGGGATCGTAGTCAGCCCCAGCATTTT. Its translation: CSVYTGDRSQPQHF.

The rearrangement links TRBV5-4 to TRBJ1-6; 10 bases line up with TRBD1. The trim removed 4 bases at V and 10 bases at J, leaving 5 bases unmatched. The germline gives CDR1 SGHNT, CDR2 YYREEE (reference sequence). This CDR3 contains 14 residues. The CDR3 loop reads CASSETGGRSPLHF. The DNA for the CDR3 is TGTGCCAGCAGCGAGACAGGGGGCAGATCACCCCTCCACTTT.

This chain connects TRBV6-1 to TRBJ1-2; D is undetermined. In germline, CDR1 is MNHNS, CDR2 SASEGT. V was cut by 3 bases and J by 8 bases, with 10 bases left in between. The CDR3 consists of 12 residues. The DNA for the CDR3 is TGTGCCAGCAGTGAGCAGTATCCCGGCTACACCTTC. Amino acids: CASSEQYPGYTF.

In this sample, this clone turned up once. The chain has TRBV4-2 and TRBJ1-2, with TRBD1 matching over 8 bases. The V gene's germline CDR1 is LGHNA and CDR2 YNFKEQ. The CDR3 is 17 amino acids. The ends lost 2 bases at V and 6 bases at J; junction bases unmatched: 14. The CDR3 region is CASSQPGATGDGNGYTF. For the CDR3, the DNA is TGTGCCAGCAGCCAACCGGGCGCGACAGGGGATGGAAATGGCTACACCTTC.

The chain carries TRBV27 and TRBJ1-1, with D uncertain. V was pared by 6 bases and J by 1 base, with 9 bases between. Germline CDR1 is MNHEY and CDR2 is SMNVEV (reference sequence). This CDR3 is built from 13 residues. The CDR3 loop reads CASSLRQNTEAFF. The DNA for the CDR3 is TGTGCCAGCAGCCTAAGACAGAACACTGAAGCTTTCTTT.

The V gene is TRBV28, the J gene TRBJ1-3; D might be TRBD1 (5 bases). V lost 5 bases and J 0 bases, leaving 8 bases between the germline ends. This CDR3 has 14 residues. Germline V gene sequence: CDR1 MDHEN, CDR2 SYDVKM. As DNA, the CDR3 is TGTGCCAGCAGTCAGGGCTACTCTGGAAACACCATATATTTT. It specifies CASSQGYSGNTIYF.

Only a few counts were recorded for this clone. V gene TRBV9 combines with J gene TRBJ2-1; 11 bases match TRBD2. Looked up from germline, CDR1 is SGDLS and CDR2 is YYNGEE. The junction had 2 bases not matched to a gene; V was cut back by 3 bases and J by 9 bases. The CDR3 length is 13 residues. For the CDR3, the DNA is TGTGCCAGCAGCGGCGGGACTAGCGGTGAGCAGTTCTTC. Its translation: CASSGGTSGEQFF.

The genes are TRBV2 and TRBJ1-1; 7 bases agree with TRBD1. The germline V gene encodes CDR1 SNHLY and CDR2 FYNNEI. The length of the CDR3 is 13 residues. Trimming removed 6 bases from V and 0 bases from J; junction bases left unmatched: 1. The CDR3 spells CASRDRMNTEAFF. CDR3 bases: TGTGCCAGCAGGGACAGGATGAACACTGAAGCTTTCTTT.

The genes are TRBV7-9 and TRBJ2-5; 9 bases align to TRBD1. The DNA end is a closer match to TRBJ2-7, so the J assignment may be wrong. This CDR3 spans 18 amino acids. Germline V gene sequence: CDR1 SEHNR, CDR2 FQNEAQ (reference sequence). The CDR3 DNA reads TGTGCCAGCAGCTCCACCCGGGACAGGGAGGCCCCCTCCTACGAGCAGTACTTC. This gives the protein CASSSTRDREAPSYEQYF.

The rearrangement links TRBV28 to TRBJ1-5, with 7 bases fitting TRBD1. The CDR3 spans 16 residues. V trimming: 4 bases; J trimming: 4 bases; junction bases outside the gene matches: 10. The germline V gene encodes CDR1 MDHEN and CDR2 SYDVKM. The CDR3, as DNA: TGTGCCAGCAGTTCCCCTACAGGGGAGGCGAATCAGCCCCAGCATTTT. This gives the protein CASSSPTGEANQPQHF.

CDR3: CASSQSWGTGLDEQYF. As DNA, the CDR3 is TGCGCCAGCAGCCAATCATGGGGGACAGGGCTCGACGAGCAGTACTTC. V is TRBV4-1 and J is TRBJ2-7, with TRBD1 matching over 9 bases. This CDR3 spans 16 amino acids. V lost 2 bases to trimming and J lost 5 bases; unmatched junction nucleotides: 10. The germline V gene encodes CDR1 MGHRA and CDR2 YSYEKL.

The rearrangement links TRBV5-1 to TRBJ2-5, with 8 bases fitting TRBD2. CDR1 is SGHRS, CDR2 YFSETQ, per germline. V lost 1 base to trimming and J lost 1 base; unmatched junction nucleotides: 3. CDR3 length: 15 amino acids. The DNA of the CDR3 is TGCGCCAGCAGCTTGATGGGGACTAGCCAAGAGACCCAGTACTTC. Translation gives CASSLMGTSQETQYF.

The chain combines TRBV7-2 with TRBJ2-7, with 13 bases matching TRBD2. In germline, CDR1 is SGHTA, CDR2 FQGNSA. The CDR3 extends over 15 amino acids. V trimming: 5 bases; J trimming: 3 bases; junction bases outside the gene matches: 4. CDR3 loop: CASSVGTSGIYEQYF. CDR3 bases: TGTGCCAGCAGCGTCGGGACTAGCGGGATCTACGAGCAGTACTTC.

The V and J genes are TRBV5-1 and TRBJ1-4; TRBD1 might be the D (5 bases). The CDR3 loop spans 17 amino acids. Germline V gene data show CDR1 as SGHRS and CDR2 as YFSETQ. V lost 0 bases and J 6 bases, leaving 18 bases between the germline ends. The CDR3 region is CASSLGPAGVGDEKLFF. The CDR3 DNA follows: TGCGCCAGCAGCTTGGGGCCTGCGGGGGTAGGGGATGAAAAACTGTTTTTT.

V gene TRBV5-6 combines with J gene TRBJ2-1, with D unclear. Trimming stripped 2 bases from V and 5 bases from J, with 17 bases between. The germline CDR1 and CDR2 sequences are SGHDT and YYEEEE. This CDR3 comprises 16 residues. CDR3 sequence (DNA): TGTGCCAGCAGCTTATTATCGCTAGGCCCTAACAATGAGCAGTTCTTC. It encodes CASSLLSLGPNNEQFF.

V is TRBV7-9 and J is TRBJ1-2; TRBD1 matches at 8 bases. The CDR3 totals 13 residues. The V and J ends lost 5 bases and 7 bases, in that order; junction bases with no gene match: 6. The germline V gene has CDR1 SEHNR and CDR2 FQNEAQ (reference sequence). CDR3 bases: TGTGCCAGCAGCCCCCGGACAGGGACTGGCTACACCTTC. Protein: CASSPRTGTGYTF.

The V gene is TRBV28, the J gene TRBJ1-6; D is perhaps TRBD1 (5 bases). Germline V gives CDR1 MDHEN, CDR2 SYDVKM. Trimming shortened V by 8 bases and J by 8 bases, and 13 bases separated the two germline ends. This CDR3 is built from 13 residues. CDR3 DNA sequence: TGTGCCAGCGCCACAGGCCAGGATTCACCCCTCCACTTT. Protein product: CASATGQDSPLHF.

This rearrangement joins TRBV2 to TRBJ2-7, with 9 bases fitting TRBD1. Germline V CDR1 and CDR2: SNHLY, FYNNEI. V gave up 7 bases and J gave up 6 bases; unmatched junction bases: 13. This CDR3 comprises 15 residues. Here the CDR3 reads CASTLNVGQGAEQYF. The DNA of the CDR3 is TGTGCCAGCACTTTAAACGTGGGACAGGGTGCCGAGCAGTACTTC. Complete variable domain (other parts from reference TRBV2 and TRBJ2-7): EPEVTQTPSHQVTQMGQEVILRCVPISNHLYFYWYRQILGQKVEFLVSFYNNEISEKSEIFDDQFSVERPDGSNFTLKIRSTKLEDSAMYFCASTLNVGQGAEQYFGPGTRLTVT.

This chain joins TRBV9 and TRBJ1-3; D may be TRBD1 (6 bases). V was clipped by 0 bases and J by 4 bases, with 11 bases between them. The V gene's germline CDR1 is SGDLS and CDR2 YYNGEE. CDR3 length: 15 amino acids. The CDR3 spells CASSVGWQGGNTIYF. CDR3 nucleotide sequence: TGTGCCAGCAGCGTAGGTTGGCAGGGGGGAAACACCATATATTTT.

This chain connects TRBV6-1 to TRBJ2-7, with TRBD1 matching 8 bases. This CDR3 spans 14 amino acids. V was pared by 5 bases and J by 2 bases, with 5 bases of the junction left unmatched. Germline CDR1 MNHNS, CDR2 SASEGT. The CDR3 loop reads CASSRGTGAYEQYV. CDR3 sequence (DNA): TGTGCCAGCAGTAGAGGGACAGGAGCCTACGAGCAGTACGTC.

The rearrangement joins TRBV7-8 to TRBJ1-5; no definite D call. Per germline, CDR1 SGHVS and CDR2 FQNEAQ. V lost 1 base and J 2 bases, leaving 12 bases between the germline ends. This CDR3 spans 16 amino acids. The CDR3 region is CASSLGALRGNQPQHF. The CDR3 region has the DNA TGTGCCAGCAGCTTAGGGGCTTTGCGGGGCAATCAGCCCCAGCATTTT. Looking up the rest from reference TRBV7-8 and TRBJ1-5 gives the full variable domain: GAGVSQSPRYKVAKRGQDVALRCDPISGHVSLFWYQQALGQGPEFLTYFQNEAQLDKSGLPSDRFFAERPEGSVSTLKIQRTQQEDSAVYLCASSLGALRGNQPQHFGDGTRLSIL.

The CDR3 nucleotides read TGCGCCAGCAGACTAGCGGGAGGAAACGGGGAGCTGTTTTTT. Protein: CASRLAGGNGELFF. This chain uses TRBV10-2 with TRBJ2-2; 12 nucleotides agree with TRBD2. The germline CDR1 and CDR2 sequences are WSHSY and SAAADI. The CDR3 is 14 amino acids. Unmatched junction bases numbered 3, after V lost 6 bases and J lost 7 bases.

The chain joins TRBV6-1 to TRBJ2-1; 13 bases are a match to TRBD2. Germline loops: CDR1 MNHNS, CDR2 SASEGT. The CDR3 runs 16 residues. V lost 4 bases to trimming and J lost 5 bases; unmatched junction nucleotides: 5. This CDR3 reads CASSGTSGRSNNEQFF. Here the CDR3 DNA reads TGTGCCAGCAGTGGGACTAGCGGGAGATCAAACAATGAGCAGTTCTTC.